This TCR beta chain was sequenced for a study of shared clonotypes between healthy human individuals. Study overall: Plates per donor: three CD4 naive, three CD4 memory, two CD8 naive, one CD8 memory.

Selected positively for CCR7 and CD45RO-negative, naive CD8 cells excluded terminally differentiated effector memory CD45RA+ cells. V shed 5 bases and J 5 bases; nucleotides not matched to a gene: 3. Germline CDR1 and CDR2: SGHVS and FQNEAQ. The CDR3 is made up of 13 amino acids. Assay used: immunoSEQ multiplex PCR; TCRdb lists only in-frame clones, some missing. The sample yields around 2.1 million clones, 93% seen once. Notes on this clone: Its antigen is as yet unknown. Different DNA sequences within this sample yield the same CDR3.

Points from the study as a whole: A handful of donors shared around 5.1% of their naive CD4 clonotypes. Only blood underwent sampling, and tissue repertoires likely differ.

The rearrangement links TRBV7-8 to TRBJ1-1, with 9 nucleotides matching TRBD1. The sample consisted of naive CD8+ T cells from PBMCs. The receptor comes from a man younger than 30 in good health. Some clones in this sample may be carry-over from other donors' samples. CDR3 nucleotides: TGTGCCAGCAGCCTAGGACAGGGGACTGAAGCTTTCTTT. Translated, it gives CASSLGQGTEAFF.